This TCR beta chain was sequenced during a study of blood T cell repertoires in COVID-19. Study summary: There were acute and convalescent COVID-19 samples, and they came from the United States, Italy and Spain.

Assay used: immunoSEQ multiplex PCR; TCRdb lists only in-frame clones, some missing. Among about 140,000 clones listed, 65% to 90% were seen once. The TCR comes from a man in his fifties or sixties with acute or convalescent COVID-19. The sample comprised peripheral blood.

CDR3 amino acids: CASSDLTGGNTQYF. For the CDR3, the DNA is TGCGCCAGCAGTGATCTGACAGGGGGTAATACGCAGTATTTT. The chain combines TRBV10-2 with TRBJ2-3, with 9 bases matching TRBD1. CDR3 length: 14 amino acids. CDR1 WSHSY and CDR2 SAAADI come from the germline V gene. The V segment lost 3 bases and the J segment 7 bases; nucleotides outside the gene matches: 5.